This T cell receptor beta chain was sequenced for a study of blood T cells in healthy people across ages. The people who gave samples were healthy Caucasians from Russia, aged about 6 to 100. Extracted total RNA amounted to at least 5.5 micrograms for each sample. This clonotype was picked up a small number of times. The second PCR ran about 6 to 12 cycles with a sample-barcoded 5' primer and J-beta primers. Via MiXCR, TCRdb re-called the 5' RACE reads, giving one row per CDR3 protein. Of hundreds of thousands of distinct CDR3 sequences listed, about 48% were seen once; the top ten hold about an eighth. Germline-derived CDR1 and CDR2 are MNHEY and SVGEGT. The CDR3 length is 15 residues. V was clipped by 5 bases and J by 7 bases; unmatched bases: 7.

The sequence was collected from a man younger than 40 in good health. The J gene is TRBJ2-1, the V gene TRBV6-2 or TRBV6-3; TRBD1 matches 11 bases. Sequenced material: blood. The chain's CDR3 is CASSPGTGGRNEQFF. CDR3 nucleotide sequence: TGTGCCAGCAGTCCCGGGACAGGGGGTCGAAATGAGCAGTTCTTC.